What follows are 3 T cell receptor beta chains derived from one specimen sequenced in a study of T cells in Graves' hyperthyroidism and ophthalmopathy. Amplified TCR beta CDR3 regions derived from RNA transcripts. The HTBI primer set was used in a first-round RT-PCR of the TCR CDR3. Each CDR3 protein gets one entry after TCRdb re-called the multiplex PCR reads with MiXCR. Of under 600,000 distinct CDR3 sequences listed, more than 15% are singletons. The sequenced sample consisted of blood. The receptor source for this set is a woman aged 40 to 49 with Graves' ophthalmopathy.

This clonotype came up many times. The chain has TRBV20-1 and TRBJ1-1; weak D call: TRBD1 (6 bases). Germline V gene lookup returns CDR1 DFQATT and CDR2 SNEGSKA (reference sequence). The V gene lost 5 bases and the J gene lost 11 bases, with 18 bases spanning the gap. The CDR3 runs 12 residues. The CDR3 loop reads CSAREGGGSAFF. DNA for the CDR3: TGCAGTGCTCGCGAAGGGGGAGGAAGCGCTTTCTTT.

This clonotype was found many times. The chain carries TRBV27 and TRBJ2-7, with D perhaps matching TRBD1 or TRBD2 (5 bases each). With 2 bases removed from V and 0 bases from J, the gap between germline ends came to 14 bases. The CDR3 is 16 amino acids. Germline V gene sequence: CDR1 MNHEY, CDR2 SMNVEV (reference sequence). Written as DNA, the CDR3 is TGTGCCAGCAGTTTACCCCGGGACCGATACTCCTACGAGCAGTACTTC. It codes for CASSLPRDRYSYEQYF.

There are many counts of this clonotype. This rearrangement joins TRBV5-1 to TRBJ2-7; 8 bases fit TRBD1. Trimming cost V 3 bases and J 4 bases; bases outside gene matches: 6. Germline V gene sequence: CDR1 SGHRS, CDR2 YFSETQ. This CDR3 has 14 residues. CDR3 bases: TGCGCCAGCAGCTCCGGGACAGGAATTTACGAGCAGTACTTC. Its translation: CASSSGTGIYEQYF.